The 21 T cell receptor beta chains in this list originate from one sample, sequenced in a study of post-analysis software for immune sequencing data. Study results and limitations: Comparison of patients with controls showed five TRBV segments more frequent in patients, TRBV5-6, TRBV5-1 and TRBV20-1 among them.

Their specific antigens are unknown. Unique molecular identifiers were present in the TCR beta cDNA libraries. TCRdb re-called the PCR reads with MiXCR, one entry per CDR3 protein. This table holds 150,000 to 200,000 distinct CDR3 sequences, roughly 30% found once. Source material: blood. The receptors derive from a girl between 10 and 17 years old with multiple sclerosis.

CDR3 bases: TGTGCCAGCAGTTACTCGATTTCCAGGGACTCACAACAAGAGACCCAGTACTTC. As protein: CASSYSISRDSQQETQYF. The J gene is TRBJ2-5, the V gene TRBV6-5; maybe TRBD2 (6 bases). V lost 0 bases, J lost 2 bases, and 19 bases lay in between. This CDR3 spans 18 amino acids. In germline, CDR1 is MNHEY, CDR2 SVGAGI.

This clonotype has a handful of counts. V usage is TRBV27 and J usage is TRBJ1-2; 8 bases agree with TRBD1. The CDR3 totals 15 residues. J lost 7 bases, V lost 5 bases, and 12 bases had no gene match. Germline loops: CDR1 MNHEY, CDR2 SMNVEV (reference sequence). CDR3: CASSPRDRPVVGYTF. Written as DNA, the CDR3 is TGTGCCAGCAGTCCCAGGGACAGGCCGGTGGTTGGCTACACCTTC.

This clonotype was found once. This chain connects TRBV14 to TRBJ2-7; D unresolved. The CDR3 totals 13 residues. CDR1 and CDR2 (germline): SGHDN, FVKESK. The V gene lost 2 bases and the J gene lost 7 bases, with 12 bases spanning the gap. This CDR3 is CASSQRLPEEQYV. In DNA, the CDR3 is TGTGCCAGCAGCCAACGGCTACCAGAGGAGCAGTACGTC.

This clonotype was seen only a few times. The chain combines TRBV27 with TRBJ2-7, with 7 bases fitting TRBD2. The junction had 13 bases not matched to a gene; V was cut back by 8 bases and J by 6 bases. This CDR3 is 14 amino acids long. Germline-derived CDR1 and CDR2 are MNHEY and SMNVEV (reference sequence). The DNA for the CDR3 is TGTGCCAGCGGCGTTGGGGTAGGGAGGGTCGAGCAGTACTTC. Protein product: CASGVGVGRVEQYF.

This clonotype was seen many times. The chain couples TRBV2 to TRBJ2-7; D is unclear. The germline V gene encodes CDR1 SNHLY and CDR2 FYNNEI. The CDR3 runs to 11 residues. Trimming took 0 bases from V and 7 from J, leaving 4 bases between them. The CDR3 spells CASSEAGEQYF. In DNA form, the CDR3 reads TGTGCCAGCAGTGAAGCTGGGGAGCAGTACTTC. Combining the CDR3 with reference TRBV2 and TRBJ2-7 gives the whole variable domain EPEVTQTPSHQVTQMGQEVILRCVPISNHLYFYWYRQILGQKVEFLVSFYNNEISEKSEIFDDQFSVERPDGSNFTLKIRSTKLEDSAMYFCASSEAGEQYFGPGTRLTVT.

This clonotype was picked up one time. A clone one base away is much larger, so this may be a read error. The rearrangement uses TRBV10-3 and TRBJ2-1; D might be TRBD1 or TRBD2, each matching 5 bases. Germline V gene sequence: CDR1 ENHRY, CDR2 SYGVKD. The CDR3 runs to 15 residues. V lost 5 bases, J lost 0 bases, and 11 bases lay in between. The CDR3 DNA is TGTGCCATCAGTAGGGACGGTGGCTCCTACAATGAGCAGTTCTTC. Amino acids: CAISRDGGSYNEQFF.

The V and J genes are TRBV6-2 or TRBV6-3 and TRBJ2-6; unclear D gene. Trimming shortened V by 7 bases and J by 1 base, and 5 bases separated the two germline ends. This CDR3 has 13 residues. Germline CDR1 is MNHEY and CDR2 is SVGEGT. This CDR3 reads CASIQSGANVLTF. The DNA of the CDR3 is TGTGCCAGCATCCAATCTGGGGCCAACGTCCTGACTTTC.

The chain has TRBV2 and TRBJ2-7; D is tentatively TRBD1 or TRBD2 (6 bases each). The CDR3 has 13 residues. The V end lost 7 bases, the J end lost 5 bases, and 15 bases lay between the germline ends. Germline values: CDR1 SNHLY, CDR2 FYNNEI. In DNA, the CDR3 is TGTGCCAGCACGGACGGGGGCTTGGACGAGCAGTACTTC. Translated: CASTDGGLDEQYF.

This clonotype was counted many times. The chain uses TRBV6-5 and TRBJ2-7; 8 bases fit TRBD1. The CDR3 sequence is 14 residues long. V shed 2 bases and J 0 bases; nucleotides not matched to a gene: 0. Germline values: CDR1 MNHEY, CDR2 SVGAGI. The DNA of the CDR3 is TGTGCCAGCAGTTACCAGGGGGCCTCCTACGAGCAGTACTTC. It is translated as CASSYQGASYEQYF.

This clonotype occurred a few times. A much more abundant neighbour one base away suggests this may be a read error. The chain uses TRBV4-1 and TRBJ2-1, with D maybe TRBD2 (6 bases). In germline, CDR1 is MGHRA, CDR2 YSYEKL. This CDR3 has 18 residues. CDR3 region: CAGSQVVAGYVMDNEQFF. DNA of the CDR3: TGCGCCGGCAGCCAAGTAGTGGCGGGGTACGTCATGGACAATGAGCAGTTCTTC.

The V call is TRBV7-2, the J call TRBJ1-2, with a possible D match to TRBD1 (5 bases). This CDR3 has 13 residues. Trimming cost V 4 bases and J 6 bases, with 12 bases left between them. CDR1 is SGHTA and CDR2 is FQGNSA in the germline V gene. The CDR3, as DNA: TGTGCCAGCAGCTCTGGGACTTATGATGGCTACACCTTC. Its protein is CASSSGTYDGYTF.

The chain links TRBV14 to TRBJ1-2, with unresolved D. V was clipped by 4 bases and J by 3 bases, with 9 bases between them. The CDR3 has 13 residues. CDR1 is SGHDN and CDR2 is FVKESK in the germline V gene. In DNA form, the CDR3 reads TGTGCCAGCAGCCCGGGAAACTACTATGGCTACACCTTC. Translating gives CASSPGNYYGYTF.

About this clonotype itself: This may be a read error, as it is one base from a much larger clone. The chain couples TRBV3-1 to TRBJ2-5; the match to TRBD2 covers 10 bases. The length of the CDR3 is 16 residues. With V trimmed by 0 bases and J by 11 bases, 12 bases remained unmatched. Looked up from germline, CDR1 is LGHDT and CDR2 is YNNKEL (reference sequence). DNA of the CDR3: TGTGCCAGCAGCCAAGATCCTGGGACTAGCGACATCAAGCAGTACTTC. Residues: CASSQDPGTSDIKQYF.

This clonotype was counted at least ten times. This chain uses TRBV15 with TRBJ2-1, with a weak D call TRBD1 (6 bases). Trimming shortened V by 5 bases and J by 2 bases, and 19 bases separated the two germline ends. This CDR3 region has 17 residues. Per the germline V gene, CDR1 is LNHNV and CDR2 is YYDKDF (reference sequence). The CDR3 region has the DNA TGTGCCACCAGCGTACTAAGGGACAACTTAGCCTACAATGAGCAGTTCTTC. Its protein product is CATSVLRDNLAYNEQFF.

On this clonotype itself: A read error is possible here, since a much larger clone lies one base away. The V and J genes are TRBV7-9 and TRBJ2-5, with D tentatively TRBD1 (5 bases). V lost 1 base and J lost 6, with 15 bases in between. From germline, CDR1 is SEHNR and CDR2 FQNEAQ (reference sequence). CDR3 length equals 15 residues. In nucleotides, the CDR3 is TGTGCCAGCAGCTTAGGATTAGGGGTCAGGAAGACCCAGTACTTC. Translation gives CASSLGLGVRKTQYF.

The chain recombines TRBV9 with TRBJ1-4; no clear D. Germline values: CDR1 SGDLS, CDR2 YYNGEE. There are 15 residues in the CDR3. The V and J ends lost 3 bases and 6 bases respectively, with 15 bases between them. CDR3 nucleotide sequence: TGTGCCAGCAGCGCCGATTTAGTTTCCCATGAAAAACTGTTTTTT. Translated: CASSADLVSHEKLFF. Combining the CDR3 with reference TRBV9 and TRBJ1-4 gives the whole variable domain DSGVTQTPKHLITATGQRVTLRCSPRSGDLSVYWYQQSLDQGLQFLIQYYNGEERAKGNILERFSAQQFPDLHSELNLSSLELGDSALYFCASSADLVSHEKLFFGSGTQLSVL.

This clonotype was recorded a few times. The chain uses TRBV7-9 and TRBJ1-2, with D unresolved. The CDR3 length is 16 residues. Per the germline V gene, CDR1 is SEHNR and CDR2 is FQNEAQ (reference sequence). V lost 1 base to trimming and J lost 0 bases, with 12 bases between them. The CDR3, as DNA: TGTGCCAGCAGCTTAGGGGTCCCAGTAGCTAACTATGGCTACACCTTC. This translates into CASSLGVPVANYGYTF.

The table lists this clonotype with a few counts. The chain couples TRBV28 to TRBJ2-1; the D gene is possibly TRBD2 (5 bases). Germline V gene sequence: CDR1 MDHEN, CDR2 SYDVKM. Trimming left V 2 bases short and J 4 bases short, with 15 bases between. CDR3 length: 16 amino acids. CDR3 nucleotides: TGTGCCAGCAGTTTACAAGGACCCGAGGGATACAATGAGCAGTTCTTC. Translated, it gives CASSLQGPEGYNEQFF.

In regard to this clonotype: A much larger clone differs by one base, so this may be a read error. The V call is TRBV5-1, the J call TRBJ2-1, with D maybe TRBD1 (6 bases). This CDR3 has 15 residues. Germline lookup yields CDR1 SGHRS and CDR2 YFSETQ. CDR3 nucleotides: TGCGCCAGCAGGCAGGGGCTTTCACCGTACAATGGGCAGTTCTTC. It yields the protein CASRQGLSPYNGQFF.

This clonotype showed up many times. This sequence joins TRBV20-1 and TRBJ2-3; TRBD2 matches 7 bases. The CDR3 totals 14 residues. Germline V lookup: CDR1 DFQATT, CDR2 SNEGSKA (reference sequence). The ends lost 2 bases at V and 3 bases at J; junction bases unmatched: 5. The CDR3 loop is CSARTGGGTDTQYF. CDR3 bases: TGCAGTGCTAGAACGGGAGGCGGGACAGATACGCAGTATTTT.

This clonotype has a count of ten or more. The genes are TRBV12-3 or TRBV12-4 and TRBJ2-7; D remains ambiguous. The CDR3 spans 12 residues. Trimming removed 2 bases at V and 6 bases at J, with 8 bases between. CDR3 DNA: TGTGCCAGCAGTTTAAGTGTTCGCGAGCAGTACTTC. This encodes CASSLSVREQYF.